This TCR beta chain was observed in a study of CXCR3-negative and CXCR3-positive naive CD8 T cells. Study background: A total of about 135 million TRB reads was generated, with about 1.5 +/- 0.3 million per library.

Naive CD8+ T cells were CD45RO-CCR7+CD27+CD95-. CDR1 is LNHDA, CDR2 SQIVND, per germline (reference sequence). The CDR3 is 15 amino acids. Study observations and caveats: Both naive subsets showed comparably high diversity, and memory CD8+ cells showed much lower diversity. The naive subsets expressed comparable surface CD5, and the authors inferred TCR strength from TRB CDR3 properties. TRB CDR3 hydrophobicity was greater in CXCR3-positive naive cells than in CXCR3-negative naive cells.

In preparing the TRB cDNA libraries, 5' RACE with UMI labels was used. TCRdb re-called the 5' RACE reads; every CDR3 protein appears as one record, without DNA. In all, the sample yields 110,000 or so distinct CDR3 sequences. Details on this clonotype: The antigen is not known.

The rearrangement uses TRBV19 and TRBJ2-5; the D gene TCRdb calls, TRBD1, cannot be checked with no DNA. The TCR comes from a human donor in good health. Some clones in this sample may be carry-over from other donors' samples. Sequencing was performed on naive CXCR3+ CD8+ T cells from blood. Subset specified: CD45RO-CCR7+CD27+CD95- naive CD8+ T cells expressing CXCR3 (TNR3+). The CDR3 loop is CASRPSGGYPETQYF.